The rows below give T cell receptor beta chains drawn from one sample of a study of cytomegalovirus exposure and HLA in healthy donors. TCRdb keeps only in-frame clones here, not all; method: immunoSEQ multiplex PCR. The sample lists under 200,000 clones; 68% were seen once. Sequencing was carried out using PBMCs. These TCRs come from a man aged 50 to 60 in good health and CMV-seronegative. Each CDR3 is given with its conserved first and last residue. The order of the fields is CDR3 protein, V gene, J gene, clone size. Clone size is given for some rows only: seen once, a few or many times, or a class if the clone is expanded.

cdr3_aa: CASRDREGQPQHF; v_call: TRBV2; j_call: TRBJ1-5; clone_size: .
cdr3_aa: CASSLPSRGYEQYF; v_call: TRBV5-1; j_call: TRBJ2-7; clone_size: .
cdr3_aa: CASSQGDGSGETQYF; v_call: TRBV4-3; j_call: TRBJ2-5; clone_size: few
cdr3_aa: CASSHGTSGVDGELFF; v_call: TRBV2; j_call: TRBJ2-2; clone_size: .
cdr3_aa: CASSESRGLFYEQYF; v_call: TRBV6-1; j_call: TRBJ2-7; clone_size: .
cdr3_aa: CASSIRQGAGYGYTF; v_call: TRBV19; j_call: TRBJ1-2; clone_size: .
cdr3_aa: CSVEDGTSVGTQYF; v_call: TRBV29-1; j_call: TRBJ2-3; clone_size: few
cdr3_aa: CATSRDLAGVQPQHF; v_call: TRBV15; j_call: TRBJ1-5; clone_size: once
cdr3_aa: CATPARELDEQYF; v_call: TRBV7-7; j_call: TRBJ2-7; clone_size: few
cdr3_aa: CASSLMTASEQYF; v_call: TRBV28; j_call: TRBJ2-7; clone_size: few
cdr3_aa: CASTTGGVTSGNTIYF; v_call: TRBV5-1; j_call: TRBJ1-3; clone_size: few
cdr3_aa: CASSSGGASPSTDTQYF; v_call: TRBV7-9; j_call: TRBJ2-3; clone_size: .
cdr3_aa: CASSGPGQLNTEAFF; v_call: TRBV5-4; j_call: TRBJ1-1; clone_size: .
cdr3_aa: CASSSQTGGGYGYTF; v_call: TRBV7-9; j_call: TRBJ1-2; clone_size: once
cdr3_aa: CASGTGAYGYTF; v_call: TRBV2; j_call: TRBJ1-2; clone_size: .
cdr3_aa: CASSQGGTRPQETQYF; v_call: TRBV4-1; j_call: TRBJ2-5; clone_size: .
cdr3_aa: CASSLGQNQETQYF; v_call: TRBV5-1; j_call: TRBJ2-5; clone_size: .
cdr3_aa: CASSSKWLEQYF; v_call: TRBV5-8; j_call: TRBJ2-7; clone_size: few
cdr3_aa: CASSVQGANTGELFF; v_call: TRBV6-1; j_call: TRBJ2-2; clone_size: .
cdr3_aa: CASSPKVSGGWNEQYF; v_call: TRBV18; j_call: TRBJ2-7; clone_size: .
cdr3_aa: CASSLTASCEQYF; v_call: TRBV10-2; j_call: TRBJ2-7; clone_size: .
cdr3_aa: CASSLALTNTEAFF; v_call: TRBV5-1; j_call: TRBJ1-1; clone_size: once
cdr3_aa: CASSREAGGGGELFF; v_call: TRBV19; j_call: TRBJ2-2; clone_size: .
cdr3_aa: CASSLRPDGDRKKQETQYF; v_call: TRBV13; j_call: TRBJ2-5; clone_size: few
cdr3_aa: CASSQGLQTNTEAFF; v_call: TRBV14; j_call: TRBJ1-1; clone_size: .
cdr3_aa: CASSVYPAGELFF; v_call: TRBV19; j_call: TRBJ2-2; clone_size: .
cdr3_aa: CASRGTSGGRDTQYF; v_call: TRBV7-2; j_call: TRBJ2-3; clone_size: few
cdr3_aa: CASRGQGNTEAFF; v_call: TRBV19; j_call: TRBJ1-1; clone_size: few
cdr3_aa: CASSYSIDQPQHF; v_call: TRBV6-5; j_call: TRBJ1-5; clone_size: medium-sized
cdr3_aa: CASSEMGRASGGYTF; v_call: TRBV2; j_call: TRBJ1-2; clone_size: .
cdr3_aa: CATSDREYGYTF; v_call: TRBV28; j_call: TRBJ1-2; clone_size: .
cdr3_aa: CASSLGQGRINEQFF; v_call: TRBV7-2; j_call: TRBJ2-1; clone_size: few
cdr3_aa: CASTPPGGANYGYTF; v_call: TRBV6-6; j_call: TRBJ1-2; clone_size: .
cdr3_aa: CAINSGQSEAFF; v_call: TRBV10-3; j_call: TRBJ1-1; clone_size: .
cdr3_aa: CASSPPLASTDTQYF; v_call: TRBV7-2; j_call: TRBJ2-3; clone_size: .
cdr3_aa: CASSLMTSGKETQYF; v_call: TRBV7-9; j_call: TRBJ2-5; clone_size: .
cdr3_aa: CASSPWTGSTYEQYF; v_call: TRBV5-6; j_call: TRBJ2-7; clone_size: .
cdr3_aa: CASSSPTGLSSTDTQYF; v_call: TRBV5-1; j_call: TRBJ2-3; clone_size: .
cdr3_aa: CASSLSVGELFF; v_call: TRBV11-3; j_call: TRBJ2-2; clone_size: few
cdr3_aa: CASSLEFEQAGELFF; v_call: TRBV5-1; j_call: TRBJ2-2; clone_size: .
cdr3_aa: CASSSGTGGTVIYGYTF; v_call: TRBV5-6; j_call: TRBJ1-2; clone_size: .
cdr3_aa: CASSNRAANAGYEQYF; v_call: TRBV6-6; j_call: TRBJ2-7; clone_size: few
cdr3_aa: CASSLLGTVNTGELFF; v_call: TRBV6-6; j_call: TRBJ2-2; clone_size: .
cdr3_aa: CASSVLGGQNTGELFF; v_call: TRBV9; j_call: TRBJ2-2; clone_size: .
cdr3_aa: CASSPGSSYEQYF; v_call: TRBV5-1; j_call: TRBJ2-7; clone_size: .
cdr3_aa: CSARGSYEQYF; v_call: TRBV20-1; j_call: TRBJ2-7; clone_size: .
cdr3_aa: CASSLSSGGYNEQFF; v_call: TRBV7-3; j_call: TRBJ2-1; clone_size: few
cdr3_aa: CASSLARRASGYQETQYF; v_call: TRBV7-8; j_call: TRBJ2-5; clone_size: few
cdr3_aa: CASSQDRAANTEAFF; v_call: TRBV19; j_call: TRBJ1-1; clone_size: .
cdr3_aa: CASSEHFSGNTIYF; v_call: TRBV6-1; j_call: TRBJ1-3; clone_size: .
cdr3_aa: CASSLGTGVTEAFF; v_call: TRBV7-9; j_call: TRBJ1-1; clone_size: .
cdr3_aa: CASHTGTSGVTYEQYF; v_call: TRBV10-1; j_call: TRBJ2-7; clone_size: few
cdr3_aa: CASSPGQGASTEAFF; v_call: TRBV28; j_call: TRBJ1-1; clone_size: .
cdr3_aa: CASSVAGQGNTEAFF; v_call: TRBV9; j_call: TRBJ1-1; clone_size: few
cdr3_aa: CASRRNRGTEAFF; v_call: TRBV6-5; j_call: TRBJ1-1; clone_size: .
cdr3_aa: CASSLVAAPSYEQYF; v_call: TRBV5-1; j_call: TRBJ2-7; clone_size: .
cdr3_aa: CASSLPLAWNEQFF; v_call: TRBV7-9; j_call: TRBJ2-1; clone_size: .